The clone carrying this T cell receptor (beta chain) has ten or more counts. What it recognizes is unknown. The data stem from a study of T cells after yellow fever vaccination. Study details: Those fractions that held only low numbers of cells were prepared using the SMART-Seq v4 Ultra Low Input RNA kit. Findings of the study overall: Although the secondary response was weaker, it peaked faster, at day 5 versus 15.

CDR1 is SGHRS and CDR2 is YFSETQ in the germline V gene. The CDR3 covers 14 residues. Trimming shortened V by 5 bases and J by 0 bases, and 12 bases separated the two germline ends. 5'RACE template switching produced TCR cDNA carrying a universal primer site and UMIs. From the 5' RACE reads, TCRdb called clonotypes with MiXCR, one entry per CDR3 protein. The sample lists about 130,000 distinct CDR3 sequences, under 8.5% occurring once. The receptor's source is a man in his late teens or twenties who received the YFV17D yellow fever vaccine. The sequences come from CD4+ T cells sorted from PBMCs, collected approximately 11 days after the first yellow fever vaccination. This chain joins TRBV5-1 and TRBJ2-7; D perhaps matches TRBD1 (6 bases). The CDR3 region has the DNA TGCGCCAGCAGTGAAACAGGGAGCTCCTACGAGCAGTACGTC. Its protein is CASSETGSSYEQYV.